This TCR beta chain was obtained from a study of blood T cell repertoires in COVID-19. CDR3 length: 11 amino acids. The germline V gene encodes CDR1 MNHEY and CDR2 SVGAGI. V gave up 8 bases and J gave up 8 bases, with 10 bases separating them. Sequencing used immunoSEQ multiplex PCR; TCRdb keeps in-frame clones, though not all of them. There are roughly 220,000 clones in the sample; 84% occur only once, and around 6.5% lies in the top ten. This receptor was identified in a middle-aged woman who had recovered from COVID-19. The V call is TRBV6-5, the J call TRBJ2-4; D possibly corresponds to TRBD1 (6 bases). The sample taken for sequencing was PBMCs or T cells enriched from blood (not recorded which). For the CDR3, the DNA is TGTGCCAGCTCGACAGGAGACATTCAGTACTTC. It specifies CASSTGDIQYF.